This T cell receptor beta chain comes out of a study of long-term antiretroviral therapy in people with HIV. Whole-study results and caveats: Clones that had undergone expansion before ART dominated the repertoire at all time points. ART was followed by higher diversity that remained below transplant donor controls.

A v3.0 immunoSEQ assay was performed at survey level. Assay: immunoSEQ multiplex PCR; the TCRdb copy retains only in-frame clones and omits some. The sample comprises some 33,000 clones, approximately 96% of which are singletons, and 2% to 3% rests with the top ten. Concerning this clone itself: Its cognate antigen is unknown.

Trimming removed 8 bases at V and 2 bases at J, with 17 bases between. Germline assignment: CDR1 ENHRY and CDR2 SYGVKD. This CDR3 has 15 amino acids. The sample consisted of unsorted PBMCs, taken roughly 6.9 years after starting antiretroviral therapy. The sequence came from a man aged 25 to 40 with HIV. The chain combines TRBV10-3 with TRBJ2-3, with unresolved D. Here the CDR3 reads CAISGPAGDTDTQYF. In DNA, the CDR3 is TGTGCCATCTCTGGGCCAGCCGGAGACACAGATACGCAGTATTTT.